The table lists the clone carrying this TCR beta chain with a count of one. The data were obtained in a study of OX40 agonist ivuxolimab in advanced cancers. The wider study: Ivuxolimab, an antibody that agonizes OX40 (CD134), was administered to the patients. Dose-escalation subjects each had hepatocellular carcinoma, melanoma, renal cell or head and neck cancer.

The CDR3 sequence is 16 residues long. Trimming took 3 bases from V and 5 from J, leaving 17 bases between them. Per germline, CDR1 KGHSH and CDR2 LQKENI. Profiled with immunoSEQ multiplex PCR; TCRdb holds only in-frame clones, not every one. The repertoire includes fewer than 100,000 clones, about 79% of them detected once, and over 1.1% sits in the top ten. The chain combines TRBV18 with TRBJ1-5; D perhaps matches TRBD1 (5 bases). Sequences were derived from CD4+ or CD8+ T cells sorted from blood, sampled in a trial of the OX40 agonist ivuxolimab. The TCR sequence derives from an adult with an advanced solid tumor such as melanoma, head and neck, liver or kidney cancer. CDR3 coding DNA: TGTGCCAGCTCACCCCCGCAGGGCAGTGGGGATCAGCCCCAGCATTTT. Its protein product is CASSPPQGSGDQPQHF.